The rows below give T cell receptor beta chains drawn from one sample of a study of T cells expressing NK-cell markers. TCRdb re-called the 5' RACE reads and catalogs CDR3 proteins one per entry, DNA excluded. There are about 110,000 distinct CDR3 sequences in the sample, with around a sixth held by the top ten. The sequencing sample was made of blood T cells: a sorted CD56 or NKG2C T cell subset, CD4+ or CD8+ T cells, or bulk PBMC T cells (not recorded which). Source of these receptors: a woman between 18 and 69 years old in good health. Each CDR3 is given with its conserved first and last residue.

v_gene,len,j_gene,CDR3aa
TRBV12-3/TRBV12-4,14,TRBJ2-5,CASSFDRSQETQYF
TRBV7-9,14,TRBJ2-7,CASSSGQGFDEQYF
TRBV29-1,15,TRBJ2-7,CSVELAGTGGHEQYF
TRBV4-2,12,TRBJ2-3,CASSQGGVTQYF
TRBV7-2,15,TRBJ2-1,CASSLLSSGINEQFF
TRBV27,15,TRBJ2-7,CASSLSGASSYEQYF
TRBV11-2,15,TRBJ1-5,CASSLDRQINQPQHF
TRBV12-3/TRBV12-4,16,TRBJ1-2,CASSPYQGFPNYGYTF
TRBV12-3/TRBV12-4,14,TRBJ2-3,CASSLGQGSDTQYF
TRBV4-1,14,TRBJ2-1,CASSQDQGGLGQFF
TRBV24-1,16,TRBJ2-4,CATSDTGEQVKNIQYF
TRBV29-1,13,TRBJ2-2,CSAITINTGELFF
TRBV9,14,TRBJ2-1,CASSVGAGGYEQFF
TRBV7-8,18,TRBJ2-3,CASSTPRGAGDNEDTQYF
TRBV30,15,TRBJ1-5,CAWSGTGGIYQPQHF
TRBV7-8,17,TRBJ1-1,CASIPAGGWRMNTEAFF